This entry is about one T cell receptor (beta chain). Per the germline V gene, CDR1 is SGHVS and CDR2 is FQNEAQ. V lost 4 bases to trimming and J lost 6 bases, with 13 bases between them. CDR3 length equals 13 residues. Using immunoSEQ multiplex PCR, the repertoire was profiled, and TCRdb retains in-frame clones only, with some absent. The data show about 200,000 clones, approximately 85% seen once. The source of the sample is a study of blood T cell repertoires in COVID-19. Background on the study: Donors in the United States, Italy and Spain gave samples during acute or convalescent COVID-19. Sample material is recorded as cDNA or gDNA derived from T cells, B-cell-depleted T cells, or PBMCs.

Sequenced input: PBMCs or T cells enriched from blood (not recorded which). This sequence originates from a man aged 40-55 years with acute COVID-19. The chain is built from TRBV7-8 and TRBJ2-7; D gene uncertain. The CDR3 coding sequence is TGTGCCAGCAGCTCCTTCCGGTTGGTCGAGCAGTACTTC. Translated: CASSSFRLVEQYF.